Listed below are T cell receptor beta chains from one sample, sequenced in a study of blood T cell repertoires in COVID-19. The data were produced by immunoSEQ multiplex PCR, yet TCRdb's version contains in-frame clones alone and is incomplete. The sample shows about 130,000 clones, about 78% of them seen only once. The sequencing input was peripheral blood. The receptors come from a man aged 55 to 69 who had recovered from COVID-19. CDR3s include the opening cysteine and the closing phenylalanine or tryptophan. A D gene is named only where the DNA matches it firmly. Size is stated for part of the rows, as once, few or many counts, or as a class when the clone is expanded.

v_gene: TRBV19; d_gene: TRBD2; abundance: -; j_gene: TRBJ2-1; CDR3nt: TGTGCCAGTAGTAGAAGACTAGCGGGGGGCCTGTACAATGAGCAGTTCTTC; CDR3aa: CASSRRLAGGLYNEQFF
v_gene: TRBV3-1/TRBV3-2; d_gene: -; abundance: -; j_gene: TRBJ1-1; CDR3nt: TGTGCCAGCAGCCAAGAACAGGGGAACACTGAAGCTTTCTTT; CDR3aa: CASSQEQGNTEAFF
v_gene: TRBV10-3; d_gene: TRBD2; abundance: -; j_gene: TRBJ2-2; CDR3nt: TGTGCCATCAGTGAGTCGGCTAGCGGGACCGGGGAGCTGTTTTTT; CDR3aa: CAISESASGTGELFF
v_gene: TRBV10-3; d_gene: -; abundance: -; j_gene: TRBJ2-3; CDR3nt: TGTGCCATCAGTGAGTCAGGACAGTTCGCAGATACGCAGTATTTT; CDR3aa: CAISESGQFADTQYF
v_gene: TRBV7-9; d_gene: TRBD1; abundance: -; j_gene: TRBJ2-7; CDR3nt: TGTGCCAGCGGCCCCCGAACAGGGGCAATCGAGCAGTACTTC; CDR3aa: CASGPRTGAIEQYF
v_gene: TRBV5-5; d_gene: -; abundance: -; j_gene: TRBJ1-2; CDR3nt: TGTGCCAGCATCTCCCTAGATGGCAGATATGGCTACACCTTC; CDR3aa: CASISLDGRYGYTF
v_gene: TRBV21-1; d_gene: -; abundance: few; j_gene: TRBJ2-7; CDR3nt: TGTGCCGGGCGCGGGAGTTCCTACGAGCAGTACTTC; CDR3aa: CAGRGSSYEQYF
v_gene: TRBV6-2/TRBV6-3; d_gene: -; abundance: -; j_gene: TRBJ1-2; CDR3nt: TGTGCCAGCAGCTCCCTACTCTCTAACTATGGCTACACCTTC; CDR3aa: CASSSLLSNYGYTF
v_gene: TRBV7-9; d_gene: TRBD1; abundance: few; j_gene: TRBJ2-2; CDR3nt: TGTGCCAGCAGCAAGGACAGGGGAGAGTTTCCCGGGGAGCTGTTTTTT; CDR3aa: CASSKDRGEFPGELFF
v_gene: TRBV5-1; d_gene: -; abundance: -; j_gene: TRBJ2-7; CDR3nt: TGCGCCAGCACCGTGGGGAGGGGGGGCGAGCAGTACTTC; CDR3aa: CASTVGRGGEQYF
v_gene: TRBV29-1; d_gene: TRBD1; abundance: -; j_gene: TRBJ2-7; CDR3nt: TGCAGCGTCGCCGGAGAACAGGGGGCCTACGAGCAGTACTTC; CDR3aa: CSVAGEQGAYEQYF
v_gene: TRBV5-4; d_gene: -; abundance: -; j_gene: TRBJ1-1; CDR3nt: TGTGCCAGCAGCAGAGACCCGGGGACTGAAGCTTTCTTT; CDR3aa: CASSRDPGTEAFF
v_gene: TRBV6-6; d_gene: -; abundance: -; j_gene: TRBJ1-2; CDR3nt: TGTGCCAGCCAAATGGGGCGGACGAACTATGGCTACACCTTC; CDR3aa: CASQMGRTNYGYTF
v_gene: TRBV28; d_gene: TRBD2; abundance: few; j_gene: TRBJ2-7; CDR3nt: TGTGCCAGCAGGTTAGCGGGAGTAGTGGACGAGCAGTACTTC; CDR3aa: CASRLAGVVDEQYF
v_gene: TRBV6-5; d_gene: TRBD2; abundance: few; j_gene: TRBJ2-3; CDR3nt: TGTGCCAGCAGTCGCCAGCGGGACTATAAAGATACGCAGTATTTT; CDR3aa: CASSRQRDYKDTQYF
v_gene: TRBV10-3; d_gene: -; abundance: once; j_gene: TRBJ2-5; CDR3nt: TGTGCCATCAGTGACCCCCTGGGCCGGGAGACCCAGTACTTC; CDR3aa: CAISDPLGRETQYF
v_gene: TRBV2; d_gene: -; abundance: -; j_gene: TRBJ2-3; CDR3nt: TGTGCCAGCAGTCAGGACTGGGGTGATACGCAGTATTTT; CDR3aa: CASSQDWGDTQYF
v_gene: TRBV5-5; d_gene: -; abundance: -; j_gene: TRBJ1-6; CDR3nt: TGTGCCAGCAGCCCCAGGGATCAGAATTCACCCCTCCACTTT; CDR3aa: CASSPRDQNSPLHF
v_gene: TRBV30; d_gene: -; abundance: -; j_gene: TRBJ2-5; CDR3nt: TGTGCCTGGGCGGGACTGGGTGGAGAGACCCAGTACTTC; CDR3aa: CAWAGLGGETQYF
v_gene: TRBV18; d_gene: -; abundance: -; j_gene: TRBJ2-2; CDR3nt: TGTGCCAGCTCACCGTCACTCGTACTCACCGGGGAGCTGTTTTTT; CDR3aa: CASSPSLVLTGELFF
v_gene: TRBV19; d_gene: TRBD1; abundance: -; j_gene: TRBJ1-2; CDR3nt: TGTGCCAGTAGGAGCCCGCCGGACAGGGGCCAAGGAGGCTACACCTTC; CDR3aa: CASRSPPDRGQGGYTF
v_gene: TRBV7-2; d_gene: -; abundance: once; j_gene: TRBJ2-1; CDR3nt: TGTGCCAGCAGCTCGAGGGAGAACTCCTACAATGAGCAGTTCTTC; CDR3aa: CASSSRENSYNEQFF
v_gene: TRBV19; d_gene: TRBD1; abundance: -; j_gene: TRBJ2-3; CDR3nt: TGTGCCAGTAGTATCGACGACAGGGGGCTTGGAGATACGCAGTATTTT; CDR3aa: CASSIDDRGLGDTQYF
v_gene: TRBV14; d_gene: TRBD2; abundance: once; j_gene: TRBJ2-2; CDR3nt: TGTGCCAGCAGCCCCTTCCGCGGGAGGGCTAAGACCGGGGAGCTGTTTTTT; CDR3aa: CASSPFRGRAKTGELFF
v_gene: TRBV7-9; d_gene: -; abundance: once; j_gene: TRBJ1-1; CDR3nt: TGTGCCAGCAGCTTAATGGCAGAGAACACTGAAGCTTTCTTT; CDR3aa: CASSLMAENTEAFF
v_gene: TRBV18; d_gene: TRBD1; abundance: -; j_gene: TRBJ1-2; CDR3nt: TGTGCCAGCTCACCCCCGGTACAGGGGGAAAACTATGGCTACACCTTC; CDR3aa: CASSPPVQGENYGYTF
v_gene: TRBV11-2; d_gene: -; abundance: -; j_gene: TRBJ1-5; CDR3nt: TGTGCCAGCAGCCCCGAGCCAACCCAGCCCCAGCATTTT; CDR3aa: CASSPEPTQPQHF
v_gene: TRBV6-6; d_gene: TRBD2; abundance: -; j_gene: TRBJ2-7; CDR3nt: TGTGCCAGCAGGGACGGGGGGGACCTTTCCTACGAGCAGTACTTC; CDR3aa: CASRDGGDLSYEQYF
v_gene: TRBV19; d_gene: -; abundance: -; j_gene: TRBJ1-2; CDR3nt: TGTGCCAGTAGTACAGGGCAAAGTGGCTACACCTTC; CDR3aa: CASSTGQSGYTF
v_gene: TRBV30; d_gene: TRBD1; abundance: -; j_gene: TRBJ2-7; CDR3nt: TGTGCCTGGAGTGTAGGGACAGGGAGTCTGAACGAGCAGTACTTC; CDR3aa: CAWSVGTGSLNEQYF
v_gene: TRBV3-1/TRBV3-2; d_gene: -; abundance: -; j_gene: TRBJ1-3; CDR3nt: TGTGCCAGCAGCCAAAGGGGGACGGGGCTCTCTGGAAACACCATATATTTT; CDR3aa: CASSQRGTGLSGNTIYF
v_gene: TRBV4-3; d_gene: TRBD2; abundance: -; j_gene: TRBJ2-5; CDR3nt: TGCGCCAGCAGCCAAGAATGGCTAGCGGGGGATGAGACCCAGTACTTC; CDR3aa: CASSQEWLAGDETQYF
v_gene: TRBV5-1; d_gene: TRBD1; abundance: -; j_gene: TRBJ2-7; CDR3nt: TGCGCCAGCAGCCTAGGGACAGGGGGCAACGAGCAGTACTTC; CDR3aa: CASSLGTGGNEQYF
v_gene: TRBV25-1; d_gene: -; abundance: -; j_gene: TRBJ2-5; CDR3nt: TGTGCCAGCAGTGAGTCATACGCGGAGACCCAGTACTTC; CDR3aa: CASSESYAETQYF
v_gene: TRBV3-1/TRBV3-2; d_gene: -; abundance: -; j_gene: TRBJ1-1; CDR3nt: TGTGCCAGCAGCCTACAGGGAGCTGAAGCTTTCTTT; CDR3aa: CASSLQGAEAFF
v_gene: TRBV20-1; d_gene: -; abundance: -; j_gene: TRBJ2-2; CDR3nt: TGCAGTGCTAGTCCGGGGGTCACCGGGGAGCTGTTTTTT; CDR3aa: CSASPGVTGELFF
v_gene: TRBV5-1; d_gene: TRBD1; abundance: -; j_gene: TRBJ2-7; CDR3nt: TGCGCCAGCAGCTTGGGACAGGGCGGCGAGCAGTACTTC; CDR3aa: CASSLGQGGEQYF
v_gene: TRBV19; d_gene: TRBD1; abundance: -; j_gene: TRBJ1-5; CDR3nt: TGTGCCAGTACCGCGGACAGGGTCAATCAGCCCCAGCATTTT; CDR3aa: CASTADRVNQPQHF
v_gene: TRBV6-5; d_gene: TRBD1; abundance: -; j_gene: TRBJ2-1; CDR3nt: TGTGCCAGCAGTTCAGGGACAGGGAAGCAATTCTTC; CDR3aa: CASSSGTGKQFF
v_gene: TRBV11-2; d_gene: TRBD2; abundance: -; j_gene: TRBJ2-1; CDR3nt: TGTGCCAGCAGCGGCAGGACTAGCGGGGTTAGCTCCTACAATGAGCAGTTCTTC; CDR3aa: CASSGRTSGVSSYNEQFF
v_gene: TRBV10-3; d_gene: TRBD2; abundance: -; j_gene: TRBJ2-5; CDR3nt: TGTGCCATCAGTGAAGGACTAGCGGGAGTCCAAGAGACCCAGTACTTC; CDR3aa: CAISEGLAGVQETQYF
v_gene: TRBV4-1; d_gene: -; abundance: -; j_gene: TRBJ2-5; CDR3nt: TGCGCCAGCAGCCAAGATCACGGGGGGCGAATAGAGGCCCAGTACTTC; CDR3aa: CASSQDHGGRIEAQYF
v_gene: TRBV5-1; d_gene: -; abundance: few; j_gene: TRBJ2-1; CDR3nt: TGCGCCAGCAGCTACGGGTCTACCAATGAGCAGTTCTTC; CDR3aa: CASSYGSTNEQFF
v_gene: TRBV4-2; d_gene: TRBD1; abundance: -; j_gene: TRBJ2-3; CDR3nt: TGTGCCAGCAGCCAAGGAGAGGGGGCAACAGATACGCAGTATTTT; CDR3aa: CASSQGEGATDTQYF
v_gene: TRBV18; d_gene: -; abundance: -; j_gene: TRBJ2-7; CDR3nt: TGTGCCAGCTCACTTTGGGGGATTACAGGGACAAACGAGCAGTACTTC; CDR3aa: CASSLWGITGTNEQYF
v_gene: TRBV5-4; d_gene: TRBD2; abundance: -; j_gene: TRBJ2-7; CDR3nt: TGTGCCAGCAGCTTGGGCCCCGGACTAGCGGGAGGCCGTCACGAGCAGTACTTC; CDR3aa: CASSLGPGLAGGRHEQYF
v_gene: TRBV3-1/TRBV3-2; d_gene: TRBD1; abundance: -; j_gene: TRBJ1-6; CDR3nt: TGTGCCAGCGGGGACAGTCCCTATAATTCACCCCTCCACTTT; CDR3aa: CASGDSPYNSPLHF
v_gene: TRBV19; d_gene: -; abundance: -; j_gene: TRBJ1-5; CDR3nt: TGTGCCAGTAGTATTGATGCTATCAGGGGCAATCAGCCCCAGCATTTT; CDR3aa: CASSIDAIRGNQPQHF
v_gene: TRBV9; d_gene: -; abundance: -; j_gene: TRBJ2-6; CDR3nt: TGTGCCAGCACGCAGTCCTCTGGGGCCAACGTCCTGACTTTC; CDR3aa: CASTQSSGANVLTF
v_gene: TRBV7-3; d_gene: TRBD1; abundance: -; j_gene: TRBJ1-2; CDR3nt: TGTGCCAGCCGCCCTTCCGGGACAGCTAACTATGGCTACACCTTC; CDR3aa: CASRPSGTANYGYTF
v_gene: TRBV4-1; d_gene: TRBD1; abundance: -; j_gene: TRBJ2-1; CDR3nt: TGCGCCAGCAGCCTCGGGACAGGGCGCTACAATGAGCAGTTCTTC; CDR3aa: CASSLGTGRYNEQFF
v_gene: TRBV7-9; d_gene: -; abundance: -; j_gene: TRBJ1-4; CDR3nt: TGTGCCAGCAGCTTAATGGAGGACTCGACTAATGAAAAACTGTTTTTT; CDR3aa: CASSLMEDSTNEKLFF